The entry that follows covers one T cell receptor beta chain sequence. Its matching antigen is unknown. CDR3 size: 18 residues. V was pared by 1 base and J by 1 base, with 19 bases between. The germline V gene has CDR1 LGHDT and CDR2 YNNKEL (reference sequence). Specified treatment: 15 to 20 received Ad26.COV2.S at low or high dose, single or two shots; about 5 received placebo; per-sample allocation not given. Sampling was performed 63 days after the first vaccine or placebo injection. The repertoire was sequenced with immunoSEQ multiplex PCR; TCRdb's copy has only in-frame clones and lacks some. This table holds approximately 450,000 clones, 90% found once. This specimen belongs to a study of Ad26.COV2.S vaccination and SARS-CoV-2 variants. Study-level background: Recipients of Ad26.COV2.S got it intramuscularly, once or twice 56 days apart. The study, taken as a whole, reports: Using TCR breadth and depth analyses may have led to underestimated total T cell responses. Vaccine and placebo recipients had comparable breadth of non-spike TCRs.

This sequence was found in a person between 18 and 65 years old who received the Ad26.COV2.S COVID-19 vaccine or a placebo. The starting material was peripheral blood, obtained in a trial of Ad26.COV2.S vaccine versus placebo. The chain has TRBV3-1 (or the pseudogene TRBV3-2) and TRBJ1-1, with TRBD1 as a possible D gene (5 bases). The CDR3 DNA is TGTGCCAGCAGCCAAGCCTGGGAGGGGCTGGCGTCGAACACTGAAGCTTTCTTT. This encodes CASSQAWEGLASNTEAFF.